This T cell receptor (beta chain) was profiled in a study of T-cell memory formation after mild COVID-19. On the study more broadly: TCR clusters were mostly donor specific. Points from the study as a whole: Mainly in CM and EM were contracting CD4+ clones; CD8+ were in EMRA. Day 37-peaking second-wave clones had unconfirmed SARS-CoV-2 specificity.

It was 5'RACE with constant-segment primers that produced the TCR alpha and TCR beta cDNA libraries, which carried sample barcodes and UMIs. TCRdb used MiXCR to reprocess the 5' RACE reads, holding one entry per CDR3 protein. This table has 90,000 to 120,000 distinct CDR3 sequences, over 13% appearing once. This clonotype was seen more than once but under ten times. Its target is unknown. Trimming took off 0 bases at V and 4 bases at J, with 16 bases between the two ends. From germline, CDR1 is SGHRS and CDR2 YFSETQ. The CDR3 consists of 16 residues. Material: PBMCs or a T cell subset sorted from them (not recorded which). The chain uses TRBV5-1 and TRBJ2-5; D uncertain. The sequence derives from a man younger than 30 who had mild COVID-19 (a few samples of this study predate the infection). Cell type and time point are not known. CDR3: CASSLVGRSRVETQYF. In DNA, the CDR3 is TGCGCCAGCAGCTTGGTTGGTAGAAGCAGAGTAGAGACCCAGTACTTC.